A selection of T cell receptor beta chains follows, all from one sample in a study of cytotoxic CD8 clonotypes in ibrutinib-treated CLL. The data were produced by immunoSEQ multiplex PCR, yet TCRdb's version contains in-frame clones alone and is incomplete. The sample carries about 300,000 clones, around 76% recorded once. Sequenced here: PBMCs, sampled at disease progression, from a patient treated with ibrutinib. The receptors derive from a human donor with chronic lymphocytic leukemia. Both conserved end residues are part of each CDR3. Each record gives: CDR3 protein, CDR3 DNA, D gene, V gene, clone size, J gene. A D gene is named only where the DNA matches it firmly. A row's size may be missing; if present it is once, few, many or a size class.

CASSSIGYGYTF TGTGCCAGCAGTTCCATCGGGTATGGCTACACCTTC . TRBV28 . TRBJ1-2
CASTPGGAIYGYTF TGTGCCAGCACTCCAGGGGGCGCGATCTATGGCTACACCTTC TRBD1 TRBV2 few TRBJ1-2
CASSVARGHQPQHF TGTGCCAGCAGCGTAGCCAGGGGGCACCAGCCCCAGCATTTT TRBD1 TRBV9 . TRBJ1-5
CASSLRSRQGASSGANVLTF TGTGCCAGCAGTTTAAGATCCCGACAGGGTGCCTCTTCTGGGGCCAACGTCCTGACTTTC TRBD1 TRBV27 . TRBJ2-6
CASRLAGGPTGELFF TGCGCCAGCCGACTAGCGGGAGGGCCGACCGGGGAGCTGTTTTTT TRBD2 TRBV10-2 once TRBJ2-2
CASSHRATRVIGNTIYF TGTGCCAGTAGTCACAGGGCTACCAGGGTCATTGGAAACACCATATATTTT . TRBV19 . TRBJ1-3
CASRGRGKWTEAFF TGTGCCAGTAGGGGGAGGGGTAAGTGGACTGAAGCTTTCTTT . TRBV19 . TRBJ1-1
CASSLTEYTEAFF TGTGCCAGCAGCTTGACGGAGTACACTGAAGCTTTCTTT . TRBV5-6 few TRBJ1-1
CASSQDGELAHNEQFF TGTGCCAGCAGCCAAGATGGCGAACTAGCCCACAATGAGCAGTTCTTC . TRBV14 . TRBJ2-1
CASSPPKFQPLHF TGCGCCAGCAGCCCTCCCAAGTTTCAGCCCCTCCACTTT . TRBV4-1 . TRBJ1-6
CASSPPGGNTGELFF TGTGCCAGCTCACCACCAGGGGGCAACACCGGGGAGCTGTTTTTT TRBD1 TRBV18 once TRBJ2-2
CASSAGTGGLEQYF TGTGCCAGCAGCGCCGGGACAGGGGGCCTCGAGCAGTACTTC TRBD1 TRBV9 few TRBJ2-7
CASSLAHSGNTIYF TGTGCCAGCAGCCTCGCCCACTCTGGAAACACCATATATTTT . TRBV7-8 few TRBJ1-3
CASSLGQGARTNYGYTF TGTGCCAGCAGCCTGGGACAGGGGGCAAGGACTAACTATGGCTACACCTTC TRBD1 TRBV4-2 . TRBJ1-2
CASKSWAYEQYF TGTGCCAGCAAGTCGTGGGCCTACGAGCAGTACTTC . TRBV28 . TRBJ2-7
CASSQESGHGFITGELFF TGTGCCAGCAGCCAAGAATCGGGTCACGGGTTTATTACCGGGGAGCTGTTTTTT . TRBV14 . TRBJ2-2
CASSLGPRKRTGGRDTIYF TGTGCCAGCAGCTTGGGCCCGCGTAAGAGGACGGGGGGAAGAGACACCATATATTTT . TRBV7-6 . TRBJ1-3
CASSAGGWRQPQHF TGTGCCAGCAGCGCAGGGGGATGGAGGCAGCCCCAGCATTTT TRBD1 TRBV5-6 . TRBJ1-5
CASTSGAVDTQYF TGTGCCAGCACCTCGGGAGCAGTAGATACGCAGTATTTT . TRBV7-9 . TRBJ2-3
CASSPNQNTGELFF TGTGCCAGCTCACCTAACCAAAACACCGGGGAGCTGTTTTTT . TRBV18 . TRBJ2-2
CASSYSRFRGDTEAFF TGTGCCAGCAGTTACTCGAGATTCAGGGGGGACACTGAAGCTTTCTTT TRBD1 TRBV6-5 . TRBJ1-1
CASSLLGGEQYF TGTGCCAGCAGTCTCCTCGGGGGGGAGCAGTACTTC TRBD2 TRBV27 few TRBJ2-7
CASSISHHYEQYF TGTGCCAGTAGTATTAGTCACCACTACGAGCAGTACTTC . TRBV19 . TRBJ2-7
CASSEYRYQETQYF TGTGCCAGCAGTGAGTACAGATACCAAGAGACCCAGTACTTC . TRBV6-1 few TRBJ2-5
CASSQDPTGVQPQHF TGCGCCAGCAGCCAAGATCCGACAGGGGTTCAGCCCCAGCATTTT TRBD1 TRBV4-1 . TRBJ1-5
CASQGTGTNYGYTF TGTGCCAGCCAGGGGACAGGAACTAACTATGGCTACACCTTC TRBD1 TRBV18 . TRBJ1-2